This T cell receptor (beta chain) was observed in a study of OX40 agonist ivuxolimab in advanced cancers. Whole-study context: Clinicians treated patients with ivuxolimab, an agonistic anti-OX40 (CD134) antibody. Ivuxolimab doses were 0.01, 0.1, 0.3, 1.5, 3 or 10 mg/kg every 2 weeks. Dose-escalation patients suffered from hepatocellular carcinoma, melanoma, renal cell or head and neck cancer. Study-wide findings and caveats: The study found that CD8+ T cells averaged more expanded clones than CD4+.

Per germline, CDR1 SEHNR and CDR2 FQNEAQ (reference sequence). There are 15 residues in the CDR3. V lost 5 bases, J lost 5 bases, and 15 bases lay in between. Produced via immunoSEQ multiplex PCR; TCRdb's table is partial and in-frame only. The sample consists of about 46,000 clones, around 90% of them appearing once. This clone was seen a handful of times. No antigen is known for it. The sample here was CD4+ or CD8+ T cells sorted from blood, taken in a trial of the OX40 agonist ivuxolimab. The chain uses TRBV7-9 and TRBJ2-2; D gene uncertain. The sequence came from an adult with an advanced solid tumor such as melanoma, head and neck, liver or kidney cancer. In DNA, the CDR3 is TGTGCCAGCAGCCCTAGATCGCAGGTTACCGGGGAGCTGTTTTTT. Its translation: CASSPRSQVTGELFF.